This T cell receptor beta chain was sequenced for a study of blood T cells in healthy people across ages. Findings and limits, study-wide: As age increased, TCR beta diversity per million T cells fell in a roughly linear fashion.

For every donor, a draw yielded 8.5 to 10 milliliters of peripheral blood. V lost 5 bases, J lost 5 bases, and 12 bases lay in between. Per the germline V gene, CDR1 is LGHDT and CDR2 is YNNKEL (reference sequence). CDR3 size: 14 residues. For the second PCR, which ran for roughly 7 to 11 cycles, a sample-barcoded 5' primer and a J-beta primer mix were used. A single record per CDR3 protein comes from TCRdb applying MiXCR to the 5' RACE reads. Of around 990,000 distinct CDR3 sequences in the sample, about two fifths are singletons; the top ten hold less than 15%. This clonotype has a handful of counts. The target antigen is unknown.

The clonotype was recovered from a man aged 18 to 29 in good health. The chain joins TRBV3-1 to TRBJ1-4; D is unresolved. The sample consisted of blood. The DNA for the CDR3 is TGTGCCAGCAGCAGCACAACGGGCAATGAAAAACTGTTTTTT. Protein: CASSSTTGNEKLFF.